The entry below describes one TCR beta chain. Those enrolled, adults aged roughly 18 to 95 years, came from about two dozen US areas. Cohort assignment relied on participant-reported clinical history. This record comes from a study of blood T cell repertoires in COVID-19. Trimming took off 3 bases at V and 2 bases at J, with 8 bases between the two ends. CDR1 is LNHDA, CDR2 SQIVND, per germline (reference sequence). The CDR3 consists of 13 residues. Per the original data handling: Cell counts per sample came from amplifying reference gene primers. Assay used: immunoSEQ multiplex PCR; TCRdb lists only in-frame clones, some missing. V and J calls and clone size are given by that table; D and trimming were obtained from the DNA. This table holds 400,000 to 550,000 clones, 70% to 90% found once.

The clonotype originates from a woman younger than 35 with acute COVID-19. The genes are TRBV19 and TRBJ2-7, with a weak D call TRBD1 (6 bases). Sequenced: PBMCs or T cells enriched from blood (not recorded which). This CDR3 reads CASSMAGAYEQYF. The CDR3 region has the DNA TGTGCCAGTAGTATGGCAGGGGCCTACGAGCAGTACTTC. Full variable domain (remainder filled in from reference TRBV19 and TRBJ2-7): DGGITQSPKYLFRKEGQNVTLSCEQNLNHDAMYWYRQDPGQGLRLIYYSQIVNDFQKGDIAEGYSVSREKKESFPLTVTSAQKNPTAFYLCASSMAGAYEQYFGPGTRLTVT.